The clone carrying this TCR beta chain has just a few counts. These data belong to a study of T-cell reconstitution after alpha-beta-depleted transplantation in children. Germline CDR1 reads DFQATT; CDR2 reads SNEGSKA (reference sequence). The CDR3 is made up of 17 amino acids. J was trimmed by 5 bases and V by 6 bases; bases with no gene match: 13. A TCRbeta library incorporating unique molecular identifiers was prepared. A single record per CDR3 protein comes from TCRdb applying MiXCR to the PCR reads. The top ten clones hold around 2.4% of a sample with approximately 520,000 distinct CDR3 sequences, about 30% of them seen once.

This sequence joins TRBV20-1 and TRBJ2-1; 13 nucleotides line up with TRBD2. The sequence derives from a human donor who donated a stem cell graft to a child with aplastic anemia. This specimen consisted of PBMCs from the stem cell graft donor, obtained from the stem cell graft. The CDR3 reads CSAPGTSGKAGNNEQFF. In DNA form, the CDR3 reads TGCAGTGCCCCCGGGACTAGCGGGAAGGCTGGTAACAATGAGCAGTTCTTC.